This TCR beta chain came from a study of cytomegalovirus exposure and HLA in healthy donors. Study outcomes and limitations: Common viral pathogens seemed to be connected with several of the most significant clusters, according to a later analysis. Researchers reported in a later analysis that a missense DCLRE1C variant was tied to TCR beta V- and J-gene trimming. HLA-A and HLA-B allele assignments for most subjects were reportedly predicted accurately using TCR beta sequences. According to an earlier analysis, most TCR beta V segments yielded productive rearrangements about 90% or about 30% of the time.

The PCR ran on 60 Vbeta and 13 Jbeta primers. Repertoires were generated with immunoSEQ multiplex PCR, while TCRdb's copy carries only in-frame clones and drops some. Altogether around 120,000 clones are present, 65% to 80% being singletons, with the ten largest covering 2.5% to 3.5%. Points on this clone: The antigen is not known.

The sample consisted of PBMCs. This TCR came from a woman between 40 and 50 years old in good health and CMV-seronegative.

The CDR3 spells CASSEKGAANSPLHF. The CDR3, as DNA: TGTGCCAGCAGTGAGAAGGGAGCGGCGAATTCACCCCTCCACTTT. V usage is TRBV6-1 and J usage is TRBJ1-6; no reliable D call. The ends were cut back, 3 bases at V and 7 bases at J, with 13 bases in the middle. CDR1 and CDR2 from the germline V gene are MNHNS and SASEGT. The CDR3 loop spans 15 amino acids.